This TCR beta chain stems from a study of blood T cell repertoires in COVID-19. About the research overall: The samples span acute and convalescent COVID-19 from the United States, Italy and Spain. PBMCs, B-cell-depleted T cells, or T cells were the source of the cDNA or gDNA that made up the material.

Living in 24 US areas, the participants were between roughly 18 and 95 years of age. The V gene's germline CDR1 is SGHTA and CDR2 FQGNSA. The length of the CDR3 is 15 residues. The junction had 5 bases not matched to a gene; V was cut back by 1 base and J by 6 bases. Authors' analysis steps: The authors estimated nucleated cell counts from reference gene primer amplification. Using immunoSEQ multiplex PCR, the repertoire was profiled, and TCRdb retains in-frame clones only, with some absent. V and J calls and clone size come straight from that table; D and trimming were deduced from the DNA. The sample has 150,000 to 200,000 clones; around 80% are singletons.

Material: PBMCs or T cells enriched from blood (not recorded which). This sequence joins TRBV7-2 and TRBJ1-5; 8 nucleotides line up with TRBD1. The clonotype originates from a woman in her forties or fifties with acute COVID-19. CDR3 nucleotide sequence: TGTGCCAGCAGCTTAGACGGCAGGGGGCCTCAGCCCCAGCATTTT. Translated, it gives CASSLDGRGPQPQHF.